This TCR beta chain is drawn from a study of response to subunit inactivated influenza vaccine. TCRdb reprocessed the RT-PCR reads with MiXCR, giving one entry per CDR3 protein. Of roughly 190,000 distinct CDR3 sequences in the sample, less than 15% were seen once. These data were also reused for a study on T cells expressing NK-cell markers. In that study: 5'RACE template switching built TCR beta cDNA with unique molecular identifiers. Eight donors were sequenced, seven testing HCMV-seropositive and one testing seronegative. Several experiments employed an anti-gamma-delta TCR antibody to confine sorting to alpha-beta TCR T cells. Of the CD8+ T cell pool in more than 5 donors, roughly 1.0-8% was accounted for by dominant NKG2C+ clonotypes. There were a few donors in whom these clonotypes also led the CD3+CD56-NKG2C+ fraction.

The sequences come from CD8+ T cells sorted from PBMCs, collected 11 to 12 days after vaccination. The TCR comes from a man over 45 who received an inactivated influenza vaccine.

The CDR3 sequence: CASSQEAYNWGYEQYF. The CDR3 coding sequence is TGTGCCAGCAGCCAAGAAGCGTACAATTGGGGGTACGAGCAGTACTTC. The chain carries TRBV4-2 and TRBJ2-7, with D possibly being TRBD1 or TRBD2 (5 bases each). Trimming stripped 0 bases from V and 4 bases from J, with 16 bases between. The germline V gene encodes CDR1 LGHNA and CDR2 YNFKEQ. The CDR3 is 16 amino acids.